Below are 27 T cell receptor beta chains sequenced from a single sample in a study of blood T cells in healthy people across ages. With a J-beta primer mix and a sample-barcoded 5' primer, a second PCR ran about 6 to 11 cycles. Each CDR3 protein gets one entry after TCRdb re-called the 5' RACE reads with MiXCR. This sample has about 580,000 distinct CDR3 sequences, with roughly 43% found just once. Sequencing was done on a sample of blood. The receptors derive from a man older than 75 in good health.

The genes are TRBV12-3 or TRBV12-4 and TRBJ1-2, with a possible D match to TRBD1 (6 bases). The CDR3 has 15 residues. V lost 5 bases and J lost 4, with 17 bases in between. Here the CDR3 reads CASSGSPRGVYGYTF. In DNA, the CDR3 is TGTGCCAGCAGTGGAAGCCCCAGGGGAGTCTATGGCTACACCTTC.

This clonotype has just one count. The chain couples TRBV9 to TRBJ2-1, with 15 bases aligning to TRBD2. The J segment lost 7 bases and the V segment lost 5 bases, leaving 16 bases of the junction unmatched. The CDR3 extends over 19 amino acids. The V gene's germline CDR1 is SGDLS and CDR2 YYNGEE. The CDR3 sequence: CASSTRPGLAGGSSNEQFF. The CDR3 DNA sequence: TGTGCCAGCAGTACTCGACCGGGACTAGCGGGAGGTTCGAGTAATGAGCAGTTCTTC.

V gene TRBV7-2 combines with J gene TRBJ2-7; D gene ambiguous. The germline gives CDR1 SGHTA, CDR2 FQGNSA. This CDR3 region has 14 residues. V was pared by 5 bases and J by 1 base, with 12 bases between. The CDR3 DNA is TGTGCCAGCAGCCGATCCTCCTGGTCCTACGAGCAGTACTTC. Translating it yields CASSRSSWSYEQYF.

This chain links TRBV12-3 or TRBV12-4 with TRBJ1-5, with D uncertain. The CDR3 runs to 16 residues. Trimming took off 6 bases at V and 0 bases at J, with 15 bases between the two ends. CDR3 residues: CASSRDPRASNQPQHF. The CDR3, as DNA: TGTGCCAGCAGCCGGGATCCTAGGGCTAGCAATCAGCCCCAGCATTTT.

This clonotype occurred a few times. The rearrangement links TRBV20-1 to TRBJ2-3; 12 nucleotides align to TRBD2. With 6 bases clipped from V and 0 bases from J, the junction kept 4 bases outside the gene matches. The CDR3 has 15 residues. From germline, CDR1 is DFQATT and CDR2 SNEGSKA (reference sequence). The CDR3 DNA sequence: TGCAGTGCGCCCGGGACTAGCGGGAGCACAGATACGCAGTATTTT. It codes for CSAPGTSGSTDTQYF.

This clonotype has more than one count but fewer than ten. The V and J genes are TRBV9 and TRBJ2-4; 13 nucleotides align to TRBD2. The J call may be wrong; the DNA end is better matched by TRBJ2-7. The CDR3 contains 17 residues. Germline V gene sequence: CDR1 SGDLS, CDR2 YYNGEE. In DNA, the CDR3 is TGTGCCAGCAGCGTAGGATCTCGGACTAGCGGGAGCTACGAGCAGTACTTC. This translates into CASSVGSRTSGSYEQYF.

The chain combines TRBV5-1 with TRBJ1-1; no definite D call. V lost 4 bases to trimming and J lost 0 bases, with 10 bases between them. Germline values: CDR1 SGHRS, CDR2 YFSETQ. The CDR3 is made up of 14 amino acids. In DNA form, the CDR3 reads TGCGCCAGCAGCCTGAACCTCGTGAACACTGAAGCTTTCTTT. Protein: CASSLNLVNTEAFF.

The rearrangement joins TRBV7-6 to TRBJ2-6; the match to TRBD1 covers 7 bases. CDR1 is SGHVS and CDR2 is FNYEAQ in the germline V gene. This CDR3 spans 18 amino acids. V lost 5 bases to trimming and J lost 0 bases; unmatched junction nucleotides: 10. CDR3 DNA: TGTGCCAGCAGCCTTTACAGGGGAAGAACCTCTGGGGCCAACGTCCTGACTTTC. Translation gives CASSLYRGRTSGANVLTF.

The genes are TRBV15 and TRBJ2-1; D may be TRBD1 (5 bases). The DNA end is more similar to TRBJ2-7, so the J call may be wrong. Per the germline V gene, CDR1 is LNHNV and CDR2 is YYDKDF (reference sequence). This CDR3 has 15 amino acids. The CDR3 DNA reads TGTGCCACCAGCTCCAGGGTGAGCTCCTACAATGAGCAGTACTTC. It encodes CATSSRVSSYNEQYF.

The V call is TRBV6-5, the J call TRBJ2-3; 8 bases align to TRBD1. V lost 5 bases and J lost 5; bases outside the gene matches: 6. Germline assignment: CDR1 MNHEY and CDR2 SVGAGI. The CDR3 contains 14 residues. As DNA, the CDR3 is TGTGCCAGCAGTAGGTATACAGGGGGAGATACGCAGTATTTT. It codes for CASSRYTGGDTQYF.

As to this clonotype: A much larger clone sits a single nucleotide away, making a read error possible. V gene TRBV5-1 combines with J gene TRBJ2-7; maybe TRBD2 (6 bases). Germline CDR1 reads SGHRS; CDR2 reads YFSETQ. CDR3 length equals 14 residues. Trimming removed 4 bases at V and 3 bases at J, with 14 bases between. CDR3 nucleotides: TGCGCCAGCAGCGTGGTGTCGGGACTCTACGAGCAGTACTTC. Encoded protein: CASSVVSGLYEQYF.

The chain recombines TRBV20-1 with TRBJ2-7, with D maybe TRBD2 (6 bases). The end of the DNA fits TRBJ2-5 better, so the J call may be wrong. There are 14 residues in the CDR3. Germline values: CDR1 DFQATT, CDR2 SNEGSKA (reference sequence). CDR3 region: CSARDSRGSETQYF. The DNA for the CDR3 is TGCAGTGCTAGAGATTCGCGGGGATCAGAGACCCAGTACTTC.

The J gene is TRBJ2-7, the V gene TRBV4-1, with unresolved D. V was pared by 1 base and J by 2 bases, with 15 bases between. CDR1 and CDR2 from the germline V gene are MGHRA and YSYEKL. The length of the CDR3 is 16 residues. The CDR3 reads CASSQGGGIQTYEQYF. The CDR3 nucleotides read TGCGCCAGCAGCCAAGGAGGTGGGATACAAACCTACGAGCAGTACTTC.

The chain links TRBV5-1 to TRBJ2-7, with TRBD1 identical over 8 bases. V dropped 5 bases and J dropped 3; count of bases not matched to a gene: 13. This CDR3 has 16 residues. Germline lookup yields CDR1 SGHRS and CDR2 YFSETQ. The DNA for the CDR3 is TGCGCCAGCAGTTCGGGGAGGACAGGGTGGTACTACGAGCAGTACTTC. Protein sequence: CASSSGRTGWYYEQYF.

The rearrangement links TRBV9 to TRBJ1-5; possible D gene TRBD1, 5 bases. V was cut by 0 bases and J by 6 bases, with 7 bases left in between. Germline V gene data show CDR1 as SGDLS and CDR2 as YYNGEE. There are 13 residues in the CDR3. This chain's CDR3 is CASSVAGSQPQHF. CDR3 sequence (DNA): TGTGCCAGCAGCGTAGCAGGGAGTCAGCCCCAGCATTTT.

The gene calls are TRBV20-1 and TRBJ2-1; 11 bases are a match to TRBD2. V shed 5 bases, J shed 6 bases, and the junction held 9 bases outside the gene matches. Germline V gene lookup returns CDR1 DFQATT and CDR2 SNEGSKA (reference sequence). CDR3 length equals 15 residues. CDR3 protein: CSAAPGLAGGNEQFF. The CDR3 DNA is TGCAGTGCTGCCCCCGGACTAGCGGGTGGCAATGAGCAGTTCTTC.

V gene TRBV6-6 combines with J gene TRBJ1-2; 8 nucleotides match TRBD1. Germline V CDR1 and CDR2: MNHNY, SVGAGI (reference sequence). The CDR3 has 16 amino acids. V gave up 0 bases and J gave up 6 bases; unmatched junction bases: 9. This chain's CDR3 is CASSYSRQGADNGYTF. For the CDR3, the DNA is TGTGCCAGCAGTTACTCGAGGCAGGGGGCGGACAATGGCTACACCTTC.

This clonotype was seen ten or more times. The gene calls are TRBV29-1 and TRBJ2-5, with D possibly TRBD1 on 6 matching bases. The CDR3 has 14 amino acids. The V gene's germline CDR1 is SQVTM and CDR2 ANQGSEA. Trimming shortened V by 6 bases and J by 5 bases, and 19 bases separated the two germline ends. Here the CDR3 reads CSVGQLRGLETQYF. The CDR3 bases are TGCAGCGTGGGACAACTTCGAGGGTTGGAGACCCAGTACTTC.

The V gene is TRBV3-1, the J gene TRBJ1-2; D is ambiguous. From germline, CDR1 is LGHDT and CDR2 YNNKEL (reference sequence). The CDR3 has 13 amino acids. Trimming removed 4 bases at V and 5 bases at J, with 11 bases between. Written as DNA, the CDR3 is TGTGCCAGCAGCCTACCCTCAAATTATGGCTACACCTTC. This gives the protein CASSLPSNYGYTF.

The V and J genes are TRBV6-6 and TRBJ2-2, with D possibly being TRBD2 (7 bases). In germline, CDR1 is MNHNY, CDR2 SVGAGI (reference sequence). The CDR3 totals 15 residues. V shed 6 bases and J shed 8 bases, with 19 bases lying between them. CDR3 residues: CASSQNRGASGELFF. Here the CDR3 DNA reads TGTGCCAGCAGCCAAAACCGGGGGGCGTCGGGGGAGCTGTTTTTT.

Only a few counts were recorded for this clonotype. The genes are TRBV29-1 and TRBJ2-4; the D is unclear. The end of the DNA fits TRBJ2-7 better, so the J call may be wrong. This CDR3 region has 12 residues. The V gene's germline CDR1 is SQVTM and CDR2 ANQGSEA. CDR3 coding DNA: TGCAGCGTTGGTCGGCCGCCTCGCGAGCAGTACTTC. Residues: CSVGRPPREQYF.

V is TRBV10-3 and J is TRBJ2-5; tentatively, D is TRBD1 (6 bases). There are 13 residues in the CDR3. CDR1 and CDR2 (germline): ENHRY, SYGVKD. V was cut by 3 bases and J by 2 bases, with 7 bases left in between. CDR3 in amino acids: CAISDRGQETQYF. CDR3 coding DNA: TGTGCCATCAGTGACAGGGGTCAAGAGACCCAGTACTTC.

This chain links TRBV27 with TRBJ1-3; no reliable D call. The CDR3 runs to 15 residues. Trimming took off 6 bases at V and 2 bases at J, with 14 bases between the two ends. Germline V gene data show CDR1 as MNHEY and CDR2 as SMNVEV (reference sequence). The CDR3 bases are TGTGCCAGCAGGCCGGGGTCTTTTGCTGGAAACACCATATATTTT. It specifies CASRPGSFAGNTIYF.

J is TRBJ1-1 and V is TRBV27, with a possible D match to TRBD1 (5 bases). Trimming removed 8 bases at V and 5 bases at J, with 15 bases between. The CDR3 runs to 13 residues. The germline V gene has CDR1 MNHEY and CDR2 SMNVEV (reference sequence). The CDR3 DNA follows: TGTGCCAGCGGAACGGGGGGGATGACTGAAGCTTTCTTT. Its translation: CASGTGGMTEAFF.

As for this clonotype: Compared with germline, one end of the junction differs, possibly owing to a read error. The chain carries TRBV30 and TRBJ2-5; 11 bases map to TRBD1. Looked up from germline, CDR1 is GTSNPN and CDR2 is SVGIG (reference sequence). The CDR3 is 13 amino acids. DNA of the CDR3: TGTGCCTGTCGGACAGGGGGCTTGGAGACCCAGTACTTT. Translating gives CACRTGGLETQYF.

The DNA of the CDR3 is TGCAGTGCGGGAGGACAGGGGATAGGCGGGGCCAACGTCCTGACTTTC. Residues: CSAGGQGIGGANVLTF. This chain connects TRBV20-1 to TRBJ2-6, with TRBD1 identical over 9 bases. Per germline, CDR1 DFQATT and CDR2 SNEGSKA (reference sequence). The ends lost 6 bases at V and 4 bases at J; junction bases unmatched: 10. The CDR3 loop spans 16 amino acids.

This chain connects TRBV5-1 to TRBJ1-1; 9 bases are shared with TRBD1. Germline V gives CDR1 SGHRS, CDR2 YFSETQ. V gave up 4 bases and J gave up 6 bases; unmatched junction bases: 4. The CDR3 consists of 13 residues. The chain's CDR3 is CASSPGDRAEAFF. In DNA, the CDR3 is TGCGCCAGCAGCCCTGGGGACAGGGCTGAAGCTTTCTTT.